A single sample gave rise to the 21 T cell receptor beta chains below, sequenced in a study of cytomegalovirus exposure and HLA in healthy donors. PCR amplification relied on 60 Vbeta primers (plus 13 Jbeta primers). The method was immunoSEQ multiplex PCR; TCRdb's version includes in-frame clones alone and lacks a portion of them. In the table there are around 150,000 clones, about 80% of which are singletons. The sample was PBMCs. These receptors originate from a man between 35 and 55 years old in good health and CMV-seronegative.

The V call is TRBV4-1, the J call TRBJ1-1; the match to TRBD1 covers 12 bases. Germline V gene lookup returns CDR1 MGHRA and CDR2 YSYEKL. V shed 0 bases, J shed 2 bases, and the junction held 1 base outside the gene matches. This CDR3 has 16 amino acids. CDR3 sequence (DNA): TGCGCCAGCAGCCAAGAAGGGACAGGGGGCAACACTGAAGCTTTCTTT. Its translation is CASSQEGTGGNTEAFF.

The chain combines TRBV30 with TRBJ1-5; 9 bases map to TRBD1. The CDR3 sequence is 15 residues long. Germline lookup yields CDR1 GTSNPN and CDR2 SVGIG (reference sequence). Trimming removed 6 bases from V and 2 bases from J; junction bases left unmatched: 8. DNA for the CDR3: TGTGCCTGCAACTGGGGGGACAGGGGCAATCAGCCCCAGCATTTT. It translates to CACNWGDRGNQPQHF.

The J gene is TRBJ2-7, the V gene TRBV19; 9 bases are shared with TRBD1. The length of the CDR3 is 14 residues. Germline V gene lookup returns CDR1 LNHDA and CDR2 SQIVND (reference sequence). V lost 4 bases and J lost 5; bases outside the gene matches: 6. CDR3 region: CASSTRDRVHEQYF. The CDR3 DNA reads as TGTGCCAGTAGTACCCGGGACAGGGTACACGAGCAGTACTTC.

A single count supports this clone. The gene calls are TRBV27 and TRBJ2-7; weak D call: TRBD1 (5 bases). The CDR3 is 14 residues long. Germline V CDR1 and CDR2: MNHEY, SMNVEV (reference sequence). V dropped 3 bases and J dropped 3 bases, with 12 bases sitting between them. CDR3: CASSLAGIGYEQYF. DNA for the CDR3: TGTGCCAGCAGTTTGGCAGGGATTGGCTACGAGCAGTACTTC.

V usage is TRBV5-1 and J usage is TRBJ2-7; the match to TRBD1 covers 7 bases. The CDR3 runs to 14 residues. Germline V CDR1 and CDR2: SGHRS, YFSETQ. V trimming: 0 bases; J trimming: 2 bases; junction bases outside the gene matches: 2. CDR3 coding DNA: TGCGCCAGCAGCTTGGACAGGGGAGCCTACGAGCAGTACTTC. Protein: CASSLDRGAYEQYF.

The J gene is TRBJ1-2, the V gene TRBV7-9; 7 nucleotides align to TRBD1. V lost 1 base, J lost 3 bases, and 2 bases stayed unmatched. There are 14 residues in the CDR3. Germline V lookup: CDR1 SEHNR, CDR2 FQNEAQ (reference sequence). CDR3 coding DNA: TGTGCCAGCAGCTTAGGGCAGGGGGACTATGGCTACACCTTC. Translated, it gives CASSLGQGDYGYTF.

The V and J genes are TRBV10-1 and TRBJ2-7; tentatively, D is TRBD1 (6 bases). Trimming shortened V by 4 bases and J by 6 bases, and 10 bases separated the two germline ends. The CDR3 covers 12 residues. In germline, CDR1 is WNHNN, CDR2 SYGVQD (reference sequence). The CDR3 coding sequence is TGCGCCAGCAGTGGGACAGCCTGCGAGCAGTACTTC. This translates into CASSGTACEQYF.

This clone was found once. The J gene is TRBJ1-5, the V gene TRBV6-5; 7 bases are shared with TRBD1. Germline lookup yields CDR1 MNHEY and CDR2 SVGAGI. This CDR3 has 15 residues. V lost 5 bases, J lost 4 bases, and 8 bases stayed unmatched. CDR3 protein: CASSVGQLPNQPQHF. The CDR3 coding sequence is TGTGCCAGCAGTGTGGGACAGCTACCTAATCAGCCCCAGCATTTT.

This clone was detected only once. The chain uses TRBV14 and TRBJ2-5, with 8 nucleotides matching TRBD1. The V gene's germline CDR1 is SGHDN and CDR2 FVKESK. The CDR3 totals 13 residues. After removal of 7 bases from V and 5 bases from J, the junction contained 6 bases not matched to a gene. The CDR3 DNA reads as TGTGCCAGCAACCTACAGGGGGGCGAGACCCAGTACTTC. This codes for CASNLQGGETQYF.

The chain combines TRBV14 with TRBJ2-7, with 9 bases aligning to TRBD1. The CDR3 totals 13 residues. Germline CDR1 reads SGHDN; CDR2 reads FVKESK. Germline trimming cut 7 bases from V and 4 bases from J; bases unmatched to any gene: 5. CDR3 nucleotides: TGTGCCAGCATGGACAGGGGATCTTACGAGCAGTACTTC. It yields the protein CASMDRGSYEQYF.

V and J are TRBV9 and TRBJ1-2; 8 bases are shared with TRBD1. V was clipped by 7 bases and J by 7 bases; unmatched bases: 3. CDR1 is SGDLS and CDR2 is YYNGEE in the germline V gene. CDR3 length equals 11 residues. The chain's CDR3 is CASGQGIGYTF. The DNA for the CDR3 is TGTGCCAGCGGACAGGGAATTGGCTACACCTTC.

The chain couples TRBV4-1 to TRBJ1-5, with D tentatively TRBD1 (6 bases). CDR3 length equals 15 residues. Germline V gives CDR1 MGHRA, CDR2 YSYEKL. V was cut by 2 bases and J by 6 bases, with 14 bases left in between. The CDR3 nucleotides read TGCGCCAGCAGCCAATTGGGGGCCGGCGGTCAGCCCCAGCATTTT. It is translated as CASSQLGAGGQPQHF.

Points on this clone: Germline is not matched at one junction end, which may reflect a read error. The chain uses TRBV29-1 and TRBJ2-6; 7 positions match TRBD1. From germline, CDR1 is SQVTM and CDR2 ANQGSEA. The CDR3 consists of 15 residues. The CDR3 reads CSVGATGLGANGLTF. The DNA of the CDR3 is TGCAGCGTTGGAGCGACAGGGTTGGGGGCCAACGGCCTGACTTTC. The entire variable domain, with the rest obtained from reference TRBV29-1 and TRBJ2-6, is as follows: SAVISQKPSRDICQRGTSLTIQCQVDSQVTMMFWYRQQPGQSLTLIATANQGSEATYESGFVIDKFPISRPNLTFSTLTVSNMSPEDSSIYLCSVGATGLGANGLTFGAGSRLTVL.

This chain joins TRBV6-1 and TRBJ2-5; 11 positions agree with TRBD1. The last part of the DNA fits TRBJ2-7 better; the J call may be wrong. CDR1 and CDR2 from the germline V gene are MNHNS and SASEGT. The CDR3 runs to 15 residues. The CDR3 spells CASSEGTGGGDEQYF. The CDR3 bases are TGTGCCAGCAGTGAGGGGACAGGGGGGGGCGACGAGCAGTACTTC.

The chain is built from TRBV11-1 and TRBJ1-4, with D possibly matching TRBD1 (6 bases). Germline assignment: CDR1 SGHAT and CDR2 FQDESV (reference sequence). V was shortened by 5 bases and J by 1 base, with 8 bases between the two germline ends. The CDR3 covers 14 residues. CDR3 coding DNA: TGTGCCAGCAGCGTGGGACAAACTAATGAAAAACTGTTTTTT. Translation gives CASSVGQTNEKLFF.

This clone was found once. CDR3 in amino acids: CASSLRGLAGARDTQYF. In nucleotides, the CDR3 is TGTGCCAGCAGCTTACGGGGACTAGCGGGAGCTAGAGATACGCAGTATTTT. The rearrangement uses TRBV11-2 and TRBJ2-3; 14 positions match TRBD2. V shed 2 bases, J shed 5 bases, and the junction held 6 bases outside the gene matches. The CDR3 has 17 amino acids. CDR1 and CDR2 from the germline V gene are SGHAT and FQNNGV.

The chain is built from TRBV19 and TRBJ1-1; D perhaps matches TRBD1 (5 bases). V was cut by 0 bases and J by 4 bases, with 15 bases left in between. This CDR3 contains 16 residues. Germline V gene data show CDR1 as LNHDA and CDR2 as SQIVND (reference sequence). The CDR3 loop reads CASSIDLGGKGTEAFF. The CDR3 bases are TGTGCCAGTAGTATAGATCTCGGGGGGAAAGGCACTGAAGCTTTCTTT.

The chain employs TRBV7-9 and TRBJ2-2, with 9 bases lining up with TRBD2. V gave up 2 bases and J gave up 0 bases; unmatched junction bases: 1. The germline V gene has CDR1 SEHNR and CDR2 FQNEAQ (reference sequence). The CDR3 length is 16 residues. CDR3 protein: CASSLSGGTNTGELFF. Written as DNA, the CDR3 is TGTGCCAGCAGCTTAAGCGGGGGGACGAACACCGGGGAGCTGTTTTTT.

The rearrangement links TRBV7-3 to TRBJ2-6; maybe TRBD1 (5 bases). The CDR3 totals 15 residues. V lost 5 bases and J 0 bases, leaving 8 bases between the germline ends. The germline V gene has CDR1 SGHTA and CDR2 FQGTGA. Written as DNA, the CDR3 is TGTGCCAGCAGCCAACAGGACTCTGGGGCCAACGTCCTGACTTTC. Translating gives CASSQQDSGANVLTF.

The V call is TRBV19, the J call TRBJ2-7, with 11 bases that match TRBD1. Germline assignment: CDR1 LNHDA and CDR2 SQIVND (reference sequence). Unmatched junction bases numbered 8, after V lost 10 bases and J lost 6 bases. This CDR3 comprises 13 residues. The CDR3 DNA follows: TGTGCCACCCACGGACAGGGGGCCTTCGAGCAGTACTTC. Translated: CATHGQGAFEQYF.

This clone was detected once. The rearrangement links TRBV6-5 to TRBJ2-7, with 8 bases fitting TRBD1. The CDR3 totals 14 residues. The V segment lost 7 bases and the J segment 5 bases; nucleotides outside the gene matches: 10. Germline CDR1 is MNHEY and CDR2 is SVGAGI. CDR3 loop: CASTPQPGGHEQYF. CDR3 DNA sequence: TGTGCCAGCACCCCCCAGCCAGGGGGCCACGAGCAGTACTTC.